In its sample, the clone carrying this T cell receptor (beta chain) was seen many times. The source of the sample is a study of T cells in Graves' hyperthyroidism and ophthalmopathy. Trimming at V came to 3 bases and at J to 0 bases, leaving 4 bases not matched to a gene. The CDR3 extends over 16 amino acids. Template material for amplifying TCR beta CDR3 regions consisted of RNA transcripts. The TCR CDR3 was amplified in a first-round RT-PCR using the HTBI primer set. MiXCR was run by TCRdb on the multiplex PCR reads, yielding one entry per CDR3 protein. Among tens of thousands of distinct CDR3 sequences listed, about 49% were seen once.

Sample: blood. The clonotype originates from a woman between 45 and 60 years old with Graves' hyperthyroidism that later progressed to Graves' ophthalmopathy. The genes are TRBV12-3 or TRBV12-4 and TRBJ2-3, with 9 bases fitting TRBD2. In DNA form, the CDR3 reads TGTGCCAGCAGTTTGGGCGCGGGAGGGAGCACAGATACGCAGTATTTT. Its protein is CASSLGAGGSTDTQYF.